This T cell receptor (beta chain) originates from a study of blood T cells in healthy people across ages. After removal of 5 bases from V and 5 bases from J, the junction contained 8 bases not matched to a gene. The CDR3 spans 15 residues. A second roughly 6 to 12 cycle PCR used barcoded and J-beta primers. Every single cDNA molecule received a tag from a template-switch adaptor with 12 random nucleotides. In TCRdb, the 5' RACE reads were re-called with MiXCR into one record per CDR3 protein. The sample carries about a million distinct CDR3 sequences, under 40% recorded once. Those donating, healthy Caucasian individuals from Russia, were aged roughly 6 to 100. Isolated PBMCs totaled at least 7 million in each sample.

Source material: blood. This sequence originates from a young man in good health. V is TRBV12-3 or TRBV12-4 and J is TRBJ2-3, with 9 positions matching TRBD2. This CDR3 is CASSMTSGTIDTQYF. The CDR3 bases are TGTGCCAGCAGTATGACTAGCGGAACCATAGATACGCAGTATTTT.